A single sample is the source of the 25 T cell receptor beta chains below, sequenced in a study of T cell repertoires in cytomegalovirus infection. TCRdb re-derived calls from the reads in MiXCR, one entry per CDR3 protein. Of hundreds of thousands of distinct CDR3 sequences detected, 33% appear once; the ten largest clones hold 15% to 20%. No antigen has been assigned to these receptors. The sequencing here drew on cultured PBMCs, taken from culture after CMV antigen stimulation. These receptors were obtained from a human donor in good health (CMV status not recorded). Some clones in this sample may be carry-over from other donors' samples.

This clonotype was picked up a small number of times. The V and J genes are TRBV28 and TRBJ1-5; no definite D call. CDR1 and CDR2 from the germline V gene are MDHEN and SYDVKM. This CDR3 is built from 16 residues. The germline V and J ends were trimmed by 3 bases and 7 bases, with 19 bases remaining between them. DNA for the CDR3: TGTGCCAGCAGTTTCTGGAATACACGGCATGTGCAGCCCCAGCATTTT. Amino acids: CASSFWNTRHVQPQHF.

This clonotype was seen a few times. The CDR3 sequence: CASSARSESEQFF. The CDR3 nucleotides read TGTGCCAGCAGTGCCCGTTCGGAAAGTGAGCAGTTCTTC. The V gene is TRBV6-5, the J gene TRBJ2-1; unclear D gene. V was cut by 5 bases and J by 9 bases, with 14 bases left in between. This CDR3 contains 13 residues. Germline loops: CDR1 MNHEY, CDR2 SVGAGI.

With respect to this clonotype: A junction boundary mismatches the germline segment, possibly from a read error. This sequence joins TRBV7-2 and TRBJ2-1, with D unresolved. Germline V lookup: CDR1 SGHTA, CDR2 FQGNSA. The CDR3 is 15 residues long. CDR3 sequence: CASSLGVVADNEHFF. CDR3 in DNA: TGTGCCAGCAGCTTAGGAGTGGTCGCTGACAATGAGCACTTCTTC.

The sample holds many counts of this clonotype. The chain combines TRBV7-2 with TRBJ2-7; 7 nucleotides match TRBD1. The J segment lost 4 bases and the V segment lost 1 base, leaving 7 bases of the junction unmatched. The CDR3 loop spans 15 amino acids. The germline gives CDR1 SGHTA, CDR2 FQGNSA. CDR3 bases: TGTGCCAGCAGCTTAGTAGGGGGCGTGGGTTACGAGCAGTACTTC. It encodes CASSLVGGVGYEQYF. Filled out from reference TRBV7-2 and TRBJ2-7, the complete variable domain reads GAGVSQSPSNKVTEKGKDVELRCDPISGHTALYWYRQSLGQGLEFLIYFQGNSAPDKSGLPSDRFSAERTGGSVSTLTIQRTQQEDSAVYLCASSLVGGVGYEQYFGPGTRLTVT.

This clonotype was seen only a few times. This chain links TRBV7-3 with TRBJ2-3; D possibly matches TRBD1 or TRBD2 (5 bases each). V shed 5 bases and J shed 2 bases, with 11 bases lying between them. This CDR3 is 14 amino acids long. CDR1 and CDR2 from the germline V gene are SGHTA and FQGTGA. Here the CDR3 DNA reads TGTGCCAGCAGCAAGGGACCCTCCACAGATACGCAGTATTTT. It yields the protein CASSKGPSTDTQYF. Complete variable domain (other parts from reference TRBV7-3 and TRBJ2-3): GAGVSQTPSNKVTEKGKYVELRCDPISGHTALYWYRQSLGQGPEFLIYFQGTGAADDSGLPNDRFFAVRPEGSVSTLKIQRTERGDSAVYLCASSKGPSTDTQYFGPGTRLTVL.

The chain joins TRBV23-1 to TRBJ1-1, with 10 nucleotides matching TRBD1. TRBV23-1 is an open reading frame whose function is uncertain. The CDR3 is made up of 18 amino acids. The V segment lost 4 bases and the J segment 0 bases; nucleotides outside the gene matches: 11. CDR3 in amino acids: CASSPAIHGTGVNTEAFF. The CDR3 coding sequence is TGCGCCAGCAGTCCTGCAATCCACGGGACAGGGGTGAACACTGAAGCTTTCTTT.

The chain couples TRBV12-3 or TRBV12-4 to TRBJ1-5, with 8 bases matching TRBD1. There are 16 residues in the CDR3. The V segment lost 5 bases and the J segment 2 bases; nucleotides outside the gene matches: 8. The CDR3 DNA reads as TGTGCCAGCAGTGACCGGACAGGGCTGGGCAATCAGCCCCAGCATTTT. It encodes CASSDRTGLGNQPQHF.

This clonotype was recorded many times. The V gene is TRBV7-9, the J gene TRBJ2-7, with a weak D call TRBD2 (6 bases). The germline V gene has CDR1 SEHNR and CDR2 FQNEAQ (reference sequence). The CDR3 is 14 residues long. Between the trimmed V and J ends, which lost 5 bases and 0 bases, there was a span of 11 bases. This chain's CDR3 is CASSPRLDSYEQYF. The CDR3 DNA is TGTGCCAGCAGCCCTCGACTAGACTCCTACGAGCAGTACTTC.

The rearrangement links TRBV5-4 to TRBJ2-1, with D uncertain. V shed 4 bases and J shed 10 bases, with 21 bases lying between them. Germline V gene data show CDR1 as SGHNT and CDR2 as YYREEE (reference sequence). The CDR3 covers 15 residues. CDR3: CASSISGPGAWEQFF. CDR3 bases: TGTGCCAGCAGCATCTCAGGACCTGGAGCTTGGGAGCAGTTCTTC.

This clonotype came up many times. The rearrangement links TRBV7-2 to TRBJ1-6, with TRBD1 as a possible D gene (6 bases). The CDR3 sequence is 15 residues long. Germline V gene data show CDR1 as SGHTA and CDR2 as FQGNSA. Deletions cut 1 base from V and 9 bases from J, with 13 bases between. Here the CDR3 DNA reads TGTGCCAGCAGCTTAGGGGGGGCGAAGAGTTCACCCCTCCACTTT. The encoded protein is CASSLGGAKSSPLHF.

This clonotype was observed a few times. This chain joins TRBV7-2 and TRBJ2-1; TRBD2 aligns across 7 bases. CDR3 length: 14 amino acids. V lost 2 bases, J lost 9 bases, and 7 bases stayed unmatched. Germline CDR1 SGHTA, CDR2 FQGNSA. The CDR3 loop reads CASSLRREGAEQFF. The CDR3 region has the DNA TGTGCCAGCAGCTTAAGGAGGGAGGGCGCTGAGCAGTTCTTC.

The CDR3 reads CASSPTGGYNEQFF. The CDR3 DNA reads as TGTGCCAGCAGTCCCACTGGGGGTTACAATGAGCAGTTCTTC. The rearrangement uses TRBV12-3 or TRBV12-4 and TRBJ2-1; D assignment may be TRBD1 or TRBD2 (5 bases each). Trimming removed 5 bases from V and 4 bases from J, with 12 bases in between. The CDR3 contains 14 residues.

This clonotype showed up just a few times. The chain recombines TRBV5-4 with TRBJ1-6; D uncertain. CDR3 size: 15 residues. Germline values: CDR1 SGHNT, CDR2 YYREEE (reference sequence). Between the trimmed V and J ends, which lost 1 base and 7 bases, there was a span of 12 bases. The CDR3, as DNA: TGTGCCAGCAGCTTGATAGGAGTCAACAATTCACCCCTCCACTTT. It encodes CASSLIGVNNSPLHF.

The rearrangement joins TRBV3-1 to TRBJ1-6; 7 bases align to TRBD1. The trim removed 4 bases at V and 10 bases at J, leaving 10 bases unmatched. The germline gives CDR1 LGHDT, CDR2 YNNKEL (reference sequence). There are 15 residues in the CDR3. CDR3 DNA sequence: TGTGCCAGCAGCCCCTCCCCGACAGGGAGATCACCCCTCCACTTT. It codes for CASSPSPTGRSPLHF. Full variable domain (missing parts from reference TRBV3-1 and TRBJ1-6): DTAVSQTPKYLVTQMGNDKSIKCEQNLGHDTMYWYKQDSKKFLKIMFSYNNKELIINETVPNRFSPKSPDKAHLNLHINSLELGDSAVYFCASSPSPTGRSPLHFGNGTRLTVT.

With respect to this clonotype: Because it lacks the conserved phenylalanine or tryptophan at the end, this CDR3 is likely a read error. The chain combines TRBV12-3 or TRBV12-4 with TRBJ2-1; TRBD1 matches 7 bases. V lost 6 bases, J lost 1 base, and 6 bases stayed unmatched. This CDR3 has 15 residues. CDR3 DNA: TGTGCCAGCAGGAGGGACAGAACATCCTACAATGAGCAGTTCTTA. Its protein is CASRRDRTSYNEQFL.

This chain uses TRBV5-1 with TRBJ2-1; 14 bases match TRBD2. The CDR3 contains 16 residues. CDR1 and CDR2 (germline): SGHRS, YFSETQ. The J segment lost 9 bases and the V segment lost 7 bases, leaving 12 bases of the junction unmatched. Here the CDR3 DNA reads TGCGCCAGCGGCTCTGTGGGACTAGCGGGAGCTAGTGAGCAGTTCTTC. Translating it yields CASGSVGLAGASEQFF.

The chain carries TRBV7-2 and TRBJ2-1; D ambiguous. V lost 3 bases and J 4 bases, leaving 7 bases between the germline ends. This CDR3 region has 13 residues. Germline V gives CDR1 SGHTA, CDR2 FQGNSA. The CDR3 DNA reads as TGTGCCAGCAGCTTGGACGTGTACAATGAGCAGTTCTTC. This gives the protein CASSLDVYNEQFF. Full variable domain (rest looked up from reference TRBV7-2 and TRBJ2-1): GAGVSQSPSNKVTEKGKDVELRCDPISGHTALYWYRQSLGQGLEFLIYFQGNSAPDKSGLPSDRFSAERTGGSVSTLTIQRTQQEDSAVYLCASSLDVYNEQFFGPGTRLTVL.

This clonotype was recorded many times. The chain has TRBV7-3 and TRBJ2-1; 13 positions match TRBD2. The ends lost 3 bases at V and 6 bases at J; junction bases unmatched: 2. This CDR3 has 15 amino acids. Germline assignment: CDR1 SGHTA and CDR2 FQGTGA. The CDR3 reads CASSLTSGRFNEQFF. CDR3 in DNA: TGTGCCAGCAGCTTGACTAGCGGGAGGTTCAATGAGCAGTTCTTC.

The chain employs TRBV2 and TRBJ2-3; 10 positions match TRBD2. V shed 1 base, J shed 4 bases, and the junction held 2 bases outside the gene matches. CDR3 length: 15 residues. Germline assignment: CDR1 SNHLY and CDR2 FYNNEI. CDR3 sequence: CASSEGSGRPDTQYF. CDR3 nucleotides: TGTGCCAGCAGTGAAGGTAGCGGGAGGCCAGATACGCAGTATTTT.

The chain joins TRBV29-1 to TRBJ1-2; 7 bases align to TRBD1. The CDR3 contains 14 residues. Germline V gene data show CDR1 as SQVTM and CDR2 as ANQGSEA. V shed 5 bases and J 0 bases; nucleotides not matched to a gene: 6. Here the CDR3 DNA reads TGCAGCGTTCCATCGACAGGGCCTAACTATGGCTACACCTTC. Its protein product is CSVPSTGPNYGYTF.

The CDR3: CASSYPGLAVEQYF. The CDR3 nucleotides read TGTGCCAGCAGTTACCCCGGACTAGCAGTCGAGCAGTACTTC. The chain carries TRBV6-2 or TRBV6-3 and TRBJ2-7; TRBD2 matches at 8 bases. V lost 2 bases to trimming and J lost 6 bases; unmatched junction nucleotides: 6. CDR3 size: 14 residues. The germline gives CDR1 MNHEY, CDR2 SVGEGT.

The chain links TRBV20-1 to TRBJ1-5, with D hard to call. The CDR3 extends over 13 amino acids. V was trimmed by 5 bases and J by 7 bases, leaving 15 bases between them. Germline V gives CDR1 DFQATT, CDR2 SNEGSKA (reference sequence). The CDR3 spells CSAALPFPQPQHF. The DNA for the CDR3 is TGCAGTGCTGCACTCCCATTTCCCCAGCCCCAGCATTTT.

J is TRBJ1-1 and V is TRBV7-3, with a possible D match to TRBD1 (5 bases). Trimming cost V 0 bases and J 8 bases, with 16 bases left between them. The CDR3 length is 15 residues. Germline CDR1 SGHTA, CDR2 FQGTGA. The CDR3 DNA reads TGTGCCAGCAGCTTAACGGAGCAGGGCCGAAGCGAAGCTTTCTTT. It specifies CASSLTEQGRSEAFF.

The table lists this clonotype with a few counts. The V gene is TRBV6-5, the J gene TRBJ1-5; D gene ambiguous. Germline V gene sequence: CDR1 MNHEY, CDR2 SVGAGI. V was clipped by 6 bases and J by 5 bases, with 14 bases between them. The CDR3 runs 14 residues. CDR3 region: CASSSEWTDQPQHF. The CDR3 DNA sequence: TGTGCCAGCAGCTCAGAGTGGACCGATCAGCCCCAGCATTTT.

J is TRBJ1-1 and V is TRBV4-3; D is possibly TRBD1 (5 bases). V gave up 4 bases and J gave up 8 bases, with 14 bases separating them. CDR3 length: 13 residues. Germline V lookup: CDR1 LGHNA, CDR2 YSLEER. CDR3 in DNA: TGCGCCAGCAGCCCCTCGTCGGGACTGGAAGCTTTCTTT. Its protein product is CASSPSSGLEAFF.